This T cell receptor (beta chain) derives from a study of cytomegalovirus exposure and HLA in healthy donors. Study results and limitations: HLA alleles showed associations with some 17,000 TCR beta sequences in a later analysis, at a 0.05 false discovery rate. As immune exposure information, only CMV serostatus was available. Several of the most significant clusters appeared, in a later analysis, to be linked to common viral pathogens. Researchers catalogued over 150 TCR beta chains as cytomegalovirus-associated.

The PCR was carried out with 60 Vbeta primers and 13 Jbeta primers. TCRdb keeps only in-frame clones here, not all; method: immunoSEQ multiplex PCR. Of some 140,000 clones listed, 75% to 85% were seen once; the top ten hold 7.5% to 9%. A word on this clone: Its antigen is still unknown.

The CDR3 length is 15 residues. Germline values: CDR1 MNHEY, CDR2 SVGAGI. Trimming took 0 bases from V and 5 from J; bases not matched to a gene: 1. The clonotype originates from a man aged 25-45 years in good health and CMV-seropositive. The source material was PBMCs. The rearrangement joins TRBV6-5 to TRBJ1-5; 10 nucleotides line up with TRBD1. The CDR3 loop reads CASSYSGQGDQPQHF. The CDR3 DNA reads as TGTGCCAGCAGTTACTCAGGACAGGGGGATCAGCCCCAGCATTTT.